This T cell receptor beta chain derives from a study of T cells in Graves' hyperthyroidism and ophthalmopathy. Study summary: Sampling of peripheral blood happened at initial diagnosis, prior to any treatment. Findings and caveats of the study: Peripheral blood also featured most of the thyroid clonotypes expanded above 0.001.

Out of approximately 9.9 ml of fresh peripheral blood came the PBMCs. The source material, RNA transcripts, was used to amplify TCR beta CDR3 regions. With the HTBI primer set, the TCR CDR3 went through a first round of RT-PCR. TCRdb re-called the multiplex PCR reads through MiXCR, storing one row per CDR3 protein. The sample has around 500,000 distinct CDR3 sequences; approximately 23% are singletons. The CDR3 is made up of 15 amino acids. Germline V lookup: CDR1 MNHNS, CDR2 SASEGT. Trimming took 4 bases from V and 7 from J, leaving 16 bases between them. This clonotype appeared a few times. Its antigen is unidentified.

The clonotype was recovered from a woman aged 65 to 85 with Graves' ophthalmopathy. V and J are TRBV6-1 and TRBJ1-4; D might be TRBD1 (5 bases). Source material: blood. The CDR3 sequence is CASSAAGGSFEKLFF. The CDR3 nucleotides read TGTGCCAGCAGTGCGGCGGGGGGTAGTTTTGAAAAACTGTTTTTT.